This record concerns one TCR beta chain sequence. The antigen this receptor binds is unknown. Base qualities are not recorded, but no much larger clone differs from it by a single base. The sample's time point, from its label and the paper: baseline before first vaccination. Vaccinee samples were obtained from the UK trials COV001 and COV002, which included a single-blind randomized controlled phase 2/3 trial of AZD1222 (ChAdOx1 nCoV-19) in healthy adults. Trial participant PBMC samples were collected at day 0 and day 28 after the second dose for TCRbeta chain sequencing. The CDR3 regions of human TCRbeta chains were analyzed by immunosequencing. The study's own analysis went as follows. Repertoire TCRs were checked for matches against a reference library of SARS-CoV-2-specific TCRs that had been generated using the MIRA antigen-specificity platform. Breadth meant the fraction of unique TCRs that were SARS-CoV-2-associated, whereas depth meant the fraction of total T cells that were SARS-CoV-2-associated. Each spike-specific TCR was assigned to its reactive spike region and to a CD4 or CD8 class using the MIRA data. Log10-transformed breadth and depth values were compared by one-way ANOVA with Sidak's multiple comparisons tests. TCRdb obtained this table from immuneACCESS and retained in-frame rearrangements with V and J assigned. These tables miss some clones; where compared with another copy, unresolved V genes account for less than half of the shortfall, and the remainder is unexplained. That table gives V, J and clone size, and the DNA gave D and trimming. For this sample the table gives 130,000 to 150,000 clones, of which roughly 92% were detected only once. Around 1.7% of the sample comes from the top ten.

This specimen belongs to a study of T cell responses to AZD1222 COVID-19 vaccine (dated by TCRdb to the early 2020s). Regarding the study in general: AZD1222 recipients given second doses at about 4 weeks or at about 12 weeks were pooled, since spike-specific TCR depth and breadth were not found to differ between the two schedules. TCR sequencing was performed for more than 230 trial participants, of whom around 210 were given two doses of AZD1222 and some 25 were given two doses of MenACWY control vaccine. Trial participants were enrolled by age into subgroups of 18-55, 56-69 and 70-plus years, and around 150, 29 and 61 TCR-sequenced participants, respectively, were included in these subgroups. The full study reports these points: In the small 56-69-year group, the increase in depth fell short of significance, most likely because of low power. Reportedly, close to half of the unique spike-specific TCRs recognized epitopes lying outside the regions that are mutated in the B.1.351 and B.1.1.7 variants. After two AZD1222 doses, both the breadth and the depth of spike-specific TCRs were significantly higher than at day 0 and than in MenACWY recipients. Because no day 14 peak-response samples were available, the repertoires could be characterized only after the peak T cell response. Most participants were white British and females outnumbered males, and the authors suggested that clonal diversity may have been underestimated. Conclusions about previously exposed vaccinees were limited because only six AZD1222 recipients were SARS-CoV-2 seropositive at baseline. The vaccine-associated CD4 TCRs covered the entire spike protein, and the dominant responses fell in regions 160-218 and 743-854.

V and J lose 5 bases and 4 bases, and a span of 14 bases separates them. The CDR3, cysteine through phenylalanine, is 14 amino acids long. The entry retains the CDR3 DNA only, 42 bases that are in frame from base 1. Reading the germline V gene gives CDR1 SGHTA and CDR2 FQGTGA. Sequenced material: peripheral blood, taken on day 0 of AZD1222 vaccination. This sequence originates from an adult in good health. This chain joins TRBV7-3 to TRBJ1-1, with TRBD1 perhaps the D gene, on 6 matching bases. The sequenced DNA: TGTGCCAGCAGCCCCCAGGGGCTGGTCACTGAAGCTTTCTTT. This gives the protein CASSPQGLVTEAFF.